In this sample, the clone carrying this TCR beta chain turned up a few times. The data stem from a study of blood T cell repertoires in COVID-19. Study-wide context: The United States, Italy and Spain were the sources of the acute and convalescent COVID-19 samples. The analysed material was cDNA or gDNA that came from T cells, B-cell-depleted T cells, or PBMCs.

Authors' processing steps: Reference gene primer amplification gave nucleated cell count estimates. Libraries were prepared by immunoSEQ multiplex PCR; TCRdb keeps only in-frame clonotypes and omits some of them. V, J and clone size were drawn from that table, and D and trimming were deduced from the DNA. Seen here are 150,000 to 200,000 clones, under 80% observed once, and the top ten hold less than 3%. The CDR3 has 12 amino acids. Between the trimmed V and J ends, which lost 7 bases and 4 bases, there was a span of 9 bases. The sequencing sample was made of peripheral blood. The clonotype comes from a woman of 80 years or more with acute or convalescent COVID-19. The chain is built from TRBV12-3 or TRBV12-4 and TRBJ2-3; D is perhaps TRBD2 (6 bases). In DNA, the CDR3 is TGTGCCAGCATGGGGGAGGCAGATACGCAGTATTTT. It is translated as CASMGEADTQYF.